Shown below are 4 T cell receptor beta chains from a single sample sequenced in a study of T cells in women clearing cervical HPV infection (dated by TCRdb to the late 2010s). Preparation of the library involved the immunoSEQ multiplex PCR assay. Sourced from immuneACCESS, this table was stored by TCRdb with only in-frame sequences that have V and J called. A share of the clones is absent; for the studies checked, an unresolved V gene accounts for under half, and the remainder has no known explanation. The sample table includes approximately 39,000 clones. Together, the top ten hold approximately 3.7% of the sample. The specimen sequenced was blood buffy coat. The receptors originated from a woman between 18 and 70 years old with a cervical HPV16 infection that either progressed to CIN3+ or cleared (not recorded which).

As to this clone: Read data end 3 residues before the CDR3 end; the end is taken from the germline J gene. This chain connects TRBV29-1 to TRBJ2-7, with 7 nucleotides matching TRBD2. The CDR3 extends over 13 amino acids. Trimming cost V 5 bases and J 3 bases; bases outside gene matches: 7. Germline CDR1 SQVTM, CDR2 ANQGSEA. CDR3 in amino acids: CSVLRGVNYEQYF. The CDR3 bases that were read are TGCAGCGTTCTCCGGGGGGTAAACTACGAG.

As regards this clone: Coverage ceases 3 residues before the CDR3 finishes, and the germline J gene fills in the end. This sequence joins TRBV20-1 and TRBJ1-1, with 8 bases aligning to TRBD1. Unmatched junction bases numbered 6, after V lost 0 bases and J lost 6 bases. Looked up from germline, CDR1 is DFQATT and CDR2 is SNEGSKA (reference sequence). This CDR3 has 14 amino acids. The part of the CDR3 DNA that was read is TGCAGTGCTAGAGATCACAGGGGGGGATCTGAA. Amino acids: CSARDHRGGSE. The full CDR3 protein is CSARDHRGGSEAFF.

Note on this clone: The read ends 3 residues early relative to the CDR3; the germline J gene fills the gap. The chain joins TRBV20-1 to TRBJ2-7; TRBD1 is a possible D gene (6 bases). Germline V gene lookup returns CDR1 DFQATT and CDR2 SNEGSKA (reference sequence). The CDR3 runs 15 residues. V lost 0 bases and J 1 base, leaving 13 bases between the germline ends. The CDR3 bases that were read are TGCAGTGCTAGAGAGACAGGACGAGTTTCCTACGAG. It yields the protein CSARETGRVSYE. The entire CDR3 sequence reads CSARETGRVSYEQYF.

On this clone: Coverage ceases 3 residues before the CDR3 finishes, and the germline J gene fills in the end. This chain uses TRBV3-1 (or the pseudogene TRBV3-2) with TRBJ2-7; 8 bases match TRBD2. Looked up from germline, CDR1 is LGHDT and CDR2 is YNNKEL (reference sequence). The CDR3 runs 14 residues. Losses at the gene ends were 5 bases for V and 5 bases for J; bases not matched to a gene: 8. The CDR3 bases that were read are TGTGCCAGCAGCTTTACCGGGACTAGAAACGAG. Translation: CASSFTGTRNE. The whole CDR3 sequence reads CASSFTGTRNEQYF.